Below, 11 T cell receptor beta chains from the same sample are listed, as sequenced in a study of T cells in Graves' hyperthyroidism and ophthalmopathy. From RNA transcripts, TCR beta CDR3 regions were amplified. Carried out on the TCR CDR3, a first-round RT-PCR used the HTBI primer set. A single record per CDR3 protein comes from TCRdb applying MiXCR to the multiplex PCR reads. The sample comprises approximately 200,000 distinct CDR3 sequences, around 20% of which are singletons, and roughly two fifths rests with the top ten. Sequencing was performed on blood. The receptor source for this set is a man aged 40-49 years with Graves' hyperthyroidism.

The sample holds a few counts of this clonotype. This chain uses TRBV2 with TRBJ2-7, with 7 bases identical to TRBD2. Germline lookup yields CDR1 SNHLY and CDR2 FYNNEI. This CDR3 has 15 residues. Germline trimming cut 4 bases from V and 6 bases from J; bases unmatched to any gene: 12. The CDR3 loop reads CASSGPGGDPREQYF. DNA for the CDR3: TGTGCCAGCAGTGGGCCTGGGGGGGATCCTCGCGAGCAGTACTTC.

CDR3 sequence: CASSQDRMGETQYF. CDR3 DNA: TGCGCCAGCAGCCAAGATCGGATGGGAGAGACCCAGTACTTC. The J gene is TRBJ2-5, the V gene TRBV4-3; no definite D call. The CDR3 is 14 amino acids. Trimming left V 0 bases short and J 4 bases short, with 9 bases between. Per germline, CDR1 LGHNA and CDR2 YSLEER.

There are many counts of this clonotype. Here the CDR3 reads CASSLSEGFNQPQHF. Written as DNA, the CDR3 is TGTGCCAGCAGTTTATCCGAGGGTTTCAATCAGCCCCAGCATTTT. The chain employs TRBV28 and TRBJ1-5, with D unclear. Deletions cut 1 base from V and 3 bases from J, with 10 bases between. CDR3 size: 15 residues. CDR1 is MDHEN, CDR2 SYDVKM, per germline.

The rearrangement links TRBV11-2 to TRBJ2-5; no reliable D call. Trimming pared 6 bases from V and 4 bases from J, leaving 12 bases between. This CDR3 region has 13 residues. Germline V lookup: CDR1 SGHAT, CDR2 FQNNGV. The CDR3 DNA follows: TGTGCCAGCAGGACGTTGGATCTAGAGACCCAGTACTTC. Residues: CASRTLDLETQYF.

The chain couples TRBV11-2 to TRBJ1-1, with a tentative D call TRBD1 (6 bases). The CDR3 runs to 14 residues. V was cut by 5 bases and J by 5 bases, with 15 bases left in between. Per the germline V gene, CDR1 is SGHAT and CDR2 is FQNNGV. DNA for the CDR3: TGTGCCAGCAGCCTACAGGGAAGTGGTACTGAAGCTTTCTTT. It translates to CASSLQGSGTEAFF.

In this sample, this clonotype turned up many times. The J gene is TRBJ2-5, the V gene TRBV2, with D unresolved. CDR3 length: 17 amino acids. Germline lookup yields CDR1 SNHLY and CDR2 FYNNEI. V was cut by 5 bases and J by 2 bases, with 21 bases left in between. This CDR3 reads CASSSPRQSSTQETQYF. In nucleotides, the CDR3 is TGTGCCAGCAGTAGCCCTCGCCAATCATCTACTCAAGAGACCCAGTACTTC. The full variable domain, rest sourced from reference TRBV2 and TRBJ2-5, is EPEVTQTPSHQVTQMGQEVILRCVPISNHLYFYWYRQILGQKVEFLVSFYNNEISEKSEIFDDQFSVERPDGSNFTLKIRSTKLEDSAMYFCASSSPRQSSTQETQYFGPGTRLLVL.

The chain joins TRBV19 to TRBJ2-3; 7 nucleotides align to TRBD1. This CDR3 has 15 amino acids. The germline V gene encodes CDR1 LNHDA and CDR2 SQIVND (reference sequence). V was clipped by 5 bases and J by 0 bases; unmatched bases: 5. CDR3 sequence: CASSPRGSSTDTQYF. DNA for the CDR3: TGTGCCAGTAGTCCCAGGGGGTCTAGCACAGATACGCAGTATTTT.

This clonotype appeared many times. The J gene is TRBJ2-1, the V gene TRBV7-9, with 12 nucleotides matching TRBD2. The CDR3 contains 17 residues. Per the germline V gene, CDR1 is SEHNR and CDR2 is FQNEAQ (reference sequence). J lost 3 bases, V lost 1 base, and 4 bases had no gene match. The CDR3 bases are TGTGCCAGCAGCTTAGTCCCTAGCGGGGGGGGCTACAATGAGCAGTTCTTC. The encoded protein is CASSLVPSGGGYNEQFF.

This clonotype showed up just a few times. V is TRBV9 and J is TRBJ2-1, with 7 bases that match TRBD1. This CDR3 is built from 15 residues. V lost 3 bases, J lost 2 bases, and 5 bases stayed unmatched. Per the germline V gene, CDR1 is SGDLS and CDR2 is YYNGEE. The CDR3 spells CASSARDSPYNEQFF. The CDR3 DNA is TGTGCCAGCAGCGCCCGGGACAGCCCCTACAATGAGCAGTTCTTC.

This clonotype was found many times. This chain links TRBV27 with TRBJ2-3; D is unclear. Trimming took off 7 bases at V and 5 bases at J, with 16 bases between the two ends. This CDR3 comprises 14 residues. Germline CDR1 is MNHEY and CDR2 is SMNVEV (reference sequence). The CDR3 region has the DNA TGTGCCAGCACCAAACGGGTGCCTCTAGATACGCAGTATTTT. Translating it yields CASTKRVPLDTQYF.

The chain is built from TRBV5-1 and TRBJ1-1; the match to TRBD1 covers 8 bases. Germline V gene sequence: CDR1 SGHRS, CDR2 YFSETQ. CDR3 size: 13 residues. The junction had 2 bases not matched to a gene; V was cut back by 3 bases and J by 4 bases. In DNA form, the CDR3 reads TGCGCCAGCAGCTCTGGGACAGGCACTGAAGCTTTCTTT. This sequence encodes CASSSGTGTEAFF.